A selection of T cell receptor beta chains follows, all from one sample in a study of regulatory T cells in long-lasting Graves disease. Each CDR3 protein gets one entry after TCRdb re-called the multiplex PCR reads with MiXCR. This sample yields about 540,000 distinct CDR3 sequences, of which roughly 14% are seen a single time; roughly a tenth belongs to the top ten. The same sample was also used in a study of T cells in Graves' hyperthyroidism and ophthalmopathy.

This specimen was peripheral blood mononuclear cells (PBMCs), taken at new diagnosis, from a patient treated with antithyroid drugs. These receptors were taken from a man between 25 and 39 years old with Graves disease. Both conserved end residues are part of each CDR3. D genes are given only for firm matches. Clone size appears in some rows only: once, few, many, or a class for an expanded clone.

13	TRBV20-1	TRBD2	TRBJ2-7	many	CSAVREGRDEQYF
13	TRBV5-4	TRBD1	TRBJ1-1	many	CASSTGQGTEAFF
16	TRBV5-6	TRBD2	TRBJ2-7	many	CASSLVGLAGAYEQYF
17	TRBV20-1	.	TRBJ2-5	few	CSARVKKSWGREATQYF
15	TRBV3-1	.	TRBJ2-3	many	CASSLAGPAGDTQYF
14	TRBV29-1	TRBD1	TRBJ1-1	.	CSVDTGTDHTEAFF
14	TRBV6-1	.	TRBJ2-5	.	CASNPQGTQETQYF
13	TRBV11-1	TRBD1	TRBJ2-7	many	CASSTDRGYEQYF
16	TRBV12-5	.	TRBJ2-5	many	CASGLVWDPGQETQYF
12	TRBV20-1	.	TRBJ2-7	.	CSAIPDTYEQYF
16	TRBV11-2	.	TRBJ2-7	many	CASSSSYGTFAYEQYF
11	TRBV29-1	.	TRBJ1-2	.	CSYEDGYGYTF
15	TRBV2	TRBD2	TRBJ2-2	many	CASRGPGTTTGELFF
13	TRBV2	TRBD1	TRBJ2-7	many	CASSPDRGREQYF
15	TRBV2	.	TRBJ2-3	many	CASSERTASTDTQYF
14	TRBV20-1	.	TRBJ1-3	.	CSARRGSTGNTIYF
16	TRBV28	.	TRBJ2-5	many	CASSEFGRPGQETQYF
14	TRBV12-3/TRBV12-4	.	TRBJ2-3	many	CASTSPLGTDTQYF
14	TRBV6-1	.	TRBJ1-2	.	CASSIGQIVPGYTF
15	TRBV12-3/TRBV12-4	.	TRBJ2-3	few	CASSPRALLTDTQYF
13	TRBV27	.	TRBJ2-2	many	CASSDRGAGELFF
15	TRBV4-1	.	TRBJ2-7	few	CASSQDATEPYEQYF
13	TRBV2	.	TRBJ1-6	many	CASRSQGNSPLHF
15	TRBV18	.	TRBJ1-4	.	CASSPAGVANEKLFF
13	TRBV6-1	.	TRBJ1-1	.	CASKLNPNTEAFF
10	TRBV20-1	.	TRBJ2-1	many	CSASLNEQFF
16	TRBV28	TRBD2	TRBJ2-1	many	CASRVGTSGMYNEQFF
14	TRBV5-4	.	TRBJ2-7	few	CASSFRTPPHEQYF
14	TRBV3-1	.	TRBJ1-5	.	CASSRGTGDQPQHF
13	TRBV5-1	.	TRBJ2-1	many	CASSLVGADEQFF
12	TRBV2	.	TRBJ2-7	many	CASREGQFVLYF
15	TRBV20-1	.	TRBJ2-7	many	CSARPLVGSSYEQYF
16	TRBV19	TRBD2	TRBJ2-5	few	CASSIMAGGGGETQYF
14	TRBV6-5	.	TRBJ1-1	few	CASSYSWTEGDAFF
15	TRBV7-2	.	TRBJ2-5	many	CASSSGDGAQETQYF
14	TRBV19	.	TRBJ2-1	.	CASSLRVSYNEQFF
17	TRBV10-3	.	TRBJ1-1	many	CAIAGWDGVASNTEAFF
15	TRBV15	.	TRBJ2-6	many	CATRPLGSGANVLTF
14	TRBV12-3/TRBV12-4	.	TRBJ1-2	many	CASSLDRVEYGYTF
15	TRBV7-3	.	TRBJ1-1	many	CASSLLEQLNTEAFF
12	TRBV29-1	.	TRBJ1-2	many	CSVETLNYGYTF
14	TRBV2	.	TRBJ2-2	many	CAREREIGTGELFF
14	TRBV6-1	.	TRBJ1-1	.	CASIGGHGPNEAFF
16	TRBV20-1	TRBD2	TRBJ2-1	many	CSARAPSGHSKNEQFF
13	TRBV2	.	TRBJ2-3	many	CASSNKWGNTQYF
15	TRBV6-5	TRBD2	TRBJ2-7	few	CASSLHSGSIYEQYF
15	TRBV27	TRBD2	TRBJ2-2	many	CASSNSGSNTGELFF
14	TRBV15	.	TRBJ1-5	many	CATDGDGGGQPQHF
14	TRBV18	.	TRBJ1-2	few	CASPVQGPARGYTF
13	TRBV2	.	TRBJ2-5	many	CASSPGEQETQYF
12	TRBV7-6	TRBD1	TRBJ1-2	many	CASSPGQSGYTF
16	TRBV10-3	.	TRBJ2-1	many	CAISESGGGEYNEQFF
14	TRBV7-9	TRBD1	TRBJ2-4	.	CASSPTGGLNIQYF
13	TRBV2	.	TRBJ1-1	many	CASSDGGLWEAFF
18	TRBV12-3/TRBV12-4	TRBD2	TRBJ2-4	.	CASSPGLAGPLAKNIQYF
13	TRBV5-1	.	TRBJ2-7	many	CASSSYSTYEQYF
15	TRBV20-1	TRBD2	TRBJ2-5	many	CSASVAGGFQETQYF
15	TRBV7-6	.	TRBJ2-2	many	CASSLAGGYSGELFF
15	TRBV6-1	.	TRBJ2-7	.	CASIPGAADLYEQYF